This T cell receptor beta chain was captured by sequencing in a study of CD8+ T cells in alopecia areata. This clone was found a few times. Reverse transcription of extracted RNA yielded cDNA, which provided the sequencing template. The method was immunoSEQ multiplex PCR; TCRdb's version includes in-frame clones alone and lacks a portion of them. The repertoire includes over 100,000 clones, about half of them detected once, and roughly 0.5% sits in the top ten. Germline-derived CDR1 and CDR2 are MNHEY and SVGAGI. V was pared by 5 bases and J by 3 bases, with 4 bases of the junction left unmatched. The CDR3 consists of 15 residues. Specified treatment: oral pan-JAK inhibitor, 5-10 mg twice daily.

Specimen: CD4+ T cells sorted from blood, collected at week 4, from a patient treated with tofacitinib. The sequence derives from a human donor with alopecia areata. This chain joins TRBV6-5 and TRBJ2-7; 13 bases match TRBD2. CDR3 sequence (DNA): TGTGCCAGCAGTAGAGGGACTAGCGGGGACTACGAGCAGTACTTC. Translated, it gives CASSRGTSGDYEQYF.